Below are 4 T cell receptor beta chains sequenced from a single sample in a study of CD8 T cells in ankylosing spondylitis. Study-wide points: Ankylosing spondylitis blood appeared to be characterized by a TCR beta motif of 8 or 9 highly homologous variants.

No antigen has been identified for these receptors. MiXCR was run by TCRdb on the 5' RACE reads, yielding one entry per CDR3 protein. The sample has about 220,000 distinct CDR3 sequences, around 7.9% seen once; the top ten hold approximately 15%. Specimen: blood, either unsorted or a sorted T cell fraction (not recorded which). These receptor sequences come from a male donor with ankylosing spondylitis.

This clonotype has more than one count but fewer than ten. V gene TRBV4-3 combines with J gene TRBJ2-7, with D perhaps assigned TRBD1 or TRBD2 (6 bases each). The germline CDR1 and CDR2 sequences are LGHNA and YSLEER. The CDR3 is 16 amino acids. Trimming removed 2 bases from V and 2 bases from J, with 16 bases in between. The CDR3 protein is CASSQSRTGAAYEQYF. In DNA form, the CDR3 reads TGCGCCAGCAGCCAAAGTCGGACGGGGGCCGCCTACGAGCAGTACTTC.

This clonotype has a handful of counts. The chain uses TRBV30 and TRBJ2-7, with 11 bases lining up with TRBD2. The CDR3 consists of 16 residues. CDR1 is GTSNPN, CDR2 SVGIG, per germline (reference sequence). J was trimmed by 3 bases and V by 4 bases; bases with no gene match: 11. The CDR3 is CAWNIARGLAGYEQYF. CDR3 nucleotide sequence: TGTGCCTGGAATATCGCGCGTGGACTAGCGGGCTACGAGCAGTACTTC.

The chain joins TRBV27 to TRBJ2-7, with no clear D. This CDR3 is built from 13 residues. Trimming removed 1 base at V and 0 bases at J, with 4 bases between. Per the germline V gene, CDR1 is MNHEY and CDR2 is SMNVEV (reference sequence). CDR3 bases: TGTGCCAGCAGTTTATTTGGCTCCTACGAGCAGTACTTC. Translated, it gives CASSLFGSYEQYF.

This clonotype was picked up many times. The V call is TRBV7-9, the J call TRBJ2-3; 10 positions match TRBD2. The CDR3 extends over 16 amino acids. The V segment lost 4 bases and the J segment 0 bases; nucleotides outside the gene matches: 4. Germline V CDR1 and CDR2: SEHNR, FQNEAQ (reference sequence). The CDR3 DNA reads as TGTGCCAGCAGCTCGATAGCGGGAGGAAGCACAGATACGCAGTATTTT. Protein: CASSSIAGGSTDTQYF.